This T cell receptor (beta chain) was captured by sequencing in a study of cytomegalovirus exposure and HLA in healthy donors (dated 2017 in TCRdb). Looking at the study overall: The 500 to 800 repertoires of the first cohort and the approximately 110 validation repertoires were produced on the same platform, according to a later analysis. The study aimed to test whether cataloging public T cell receptors could reveal signatures of past pathogen exposure. Along with the roughly 710-subject first cohort, a separate validation cohort of over a hundred different subjects was used. To predict cytomegalovirus infection status, the study combined high-throughput TCR immunosequencing, statistical association of individual TCRs with disease status, and machine learning.

V is pruned by 6 bases and J by 5 bases, leaving 5 bases of the junction without a gene match. From its cysteine to its phenylalanine, the CDR3 spans 14 amino acids. Kept here is only the CDR3 DNA, which spans 42 bases and is read in frame from base 1. CDR1 SNHLY and CDR2 FYNNEI are derived from the germline V gene. The library was prepared using the immunoSEQ multiplex PCR assay. As for how the authors treated the data: A statistical classification framework was developed to diagnose cytomegalovirus status using the catalog of TCR beta chain sequences. TCRdb's version of the immuneACCESS table is confined to in-frame rearrangements and falls short of the full clone set. An unresolved V gene accounts for under half of the shortfall where checked; the remainder is of unknown origin. For V, J and clone size, that table is used; D and trimming come from the DNA. The sample profile shows tens of thousands of clones; around nine tenths of them were found once. The top ten clonotypes cover less than 5% of the sample.

With regard to this clone: This receptor's antigen is unknown. No per-base quality is available; no much larger clone lies one base away.

Paper-wide results and their limitations: Of the cluster scores, roughly 95% were above 0 in a later analysis, which found that TCRs clustered in the first cohort also tended to co-occur in the 90 to 150 validation repertoires. According to the authors, the approach could potentially be generalized to other disease states and immunological phenotypes. All 120 or so repertoires were used to score co-occurrence in the validation cohort in a later analysis, because that analysis had no HLA typing for the cohort. Across donors, most TCR sequences were observed very rarely, whereas some public TCRs were present in many individuals. A total of 150 or so TCR beta chains were listed by the study as associated with cytomegalovirus. A few of the identified cytomegalovirus-associated TCR beta chains were confirmed in vitro to be specific for cytomegalovirus antigens. In both the original and validation cohorts, the classifier was reported to diagnose cytomegalovirus status with high specificity and sensitivity.

The donors were included in the validation cohort of over a hundred subjects, a group kept apart from the approximately 650-subject first cohort. Sequencing used PBMCs. The chain links TRBV2 with TRBJ2-7; 12 central nucleotides agree with TRBD1. The sequence was collected from a young woman in good health and CMV-seropositive. The bases read TGTGCCAGCAGCGAGGGACAGGGGGCGGACGAGCAGTACTTC. Its product reads: CASSEGQGADEQYF.